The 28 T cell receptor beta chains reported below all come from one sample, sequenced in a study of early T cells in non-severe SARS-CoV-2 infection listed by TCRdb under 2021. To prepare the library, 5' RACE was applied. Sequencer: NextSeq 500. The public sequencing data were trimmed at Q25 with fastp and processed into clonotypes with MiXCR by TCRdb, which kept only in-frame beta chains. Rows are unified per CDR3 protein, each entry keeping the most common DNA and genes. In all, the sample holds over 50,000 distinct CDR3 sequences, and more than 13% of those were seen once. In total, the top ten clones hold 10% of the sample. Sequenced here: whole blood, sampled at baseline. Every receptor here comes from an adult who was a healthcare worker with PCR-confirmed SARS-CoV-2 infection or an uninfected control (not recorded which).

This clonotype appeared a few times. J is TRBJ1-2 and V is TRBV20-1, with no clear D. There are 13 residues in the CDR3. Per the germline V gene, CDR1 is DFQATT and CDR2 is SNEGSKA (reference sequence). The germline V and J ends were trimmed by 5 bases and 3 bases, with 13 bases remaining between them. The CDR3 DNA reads TGCAGTGCTCGGACCCCAGATCACTATGGCTACACCTTC. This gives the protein CSARTPDHYGYTF.

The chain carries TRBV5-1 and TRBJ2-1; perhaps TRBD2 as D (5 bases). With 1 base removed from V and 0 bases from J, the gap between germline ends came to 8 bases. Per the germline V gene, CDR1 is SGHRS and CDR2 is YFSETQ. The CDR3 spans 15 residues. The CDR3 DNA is TGCGCCAGCAGCTTGCTAGCAGACTCCTACAATGAGCAGTTCTTC. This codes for CASSLLADSYNEQFF.

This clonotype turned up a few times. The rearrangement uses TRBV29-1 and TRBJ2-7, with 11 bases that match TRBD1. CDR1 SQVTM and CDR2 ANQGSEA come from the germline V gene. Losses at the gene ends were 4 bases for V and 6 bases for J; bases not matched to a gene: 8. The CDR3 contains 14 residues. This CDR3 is CSVAKGTGGLEQYF. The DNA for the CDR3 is TGCAGCGTTGCGAAAGGGACAGGGGGGCTCGAGCAGTACTTC.

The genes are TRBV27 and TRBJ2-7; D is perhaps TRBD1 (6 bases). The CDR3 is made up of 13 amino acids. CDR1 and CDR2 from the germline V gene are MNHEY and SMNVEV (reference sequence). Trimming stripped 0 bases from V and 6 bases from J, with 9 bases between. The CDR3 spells CASSLSQGPEQYF. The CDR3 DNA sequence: TGTGCCAGCAGTTTATCGCAGGGGCCCGAGCAGTACTTC.

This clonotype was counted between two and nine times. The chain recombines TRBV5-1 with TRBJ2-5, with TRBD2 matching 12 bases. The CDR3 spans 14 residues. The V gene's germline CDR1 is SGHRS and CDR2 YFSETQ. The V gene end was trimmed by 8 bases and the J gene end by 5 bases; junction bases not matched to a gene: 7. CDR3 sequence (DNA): TGCGCCAGTTCGACTAGCGGGGGCGCTGAGACCCAGTACTTC. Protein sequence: CASSTSGGAETQYF.

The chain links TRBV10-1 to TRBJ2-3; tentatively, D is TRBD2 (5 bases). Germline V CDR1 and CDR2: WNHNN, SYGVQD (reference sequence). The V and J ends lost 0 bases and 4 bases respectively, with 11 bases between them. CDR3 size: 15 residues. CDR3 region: CASSESRLGADTQYF. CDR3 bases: TGCGCCAGCAGTGAGTCGAGGCTGGGAGCAGATACGCAGTATTTT.

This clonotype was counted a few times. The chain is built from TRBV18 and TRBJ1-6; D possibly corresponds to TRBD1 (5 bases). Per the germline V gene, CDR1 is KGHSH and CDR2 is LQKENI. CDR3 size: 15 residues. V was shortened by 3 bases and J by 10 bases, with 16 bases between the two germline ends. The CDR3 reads CASSPGTGKLSPLHF. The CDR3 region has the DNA TGTGCCAGCTCACCTGGGACGGGTAAATTGTCACCCCTCCACTTT. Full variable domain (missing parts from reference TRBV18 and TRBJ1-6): NAGVMQNPRHLVRRRGQEARLRCSPMKGHSHVYWYRQLPEEGLKFMVYLQKENIIDESGMPKERFSAEFPKEGPSILRIQQVVRGDSAAYFCASSPGTGKLSPLHFGNGTRLTVT.

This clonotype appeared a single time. CDR3 nucleotide sequence: TGCGCCAGCAGGGACGTACAGGGTGGAAACACCATATATTTT. Amino acids: CASRDVQGGNTIYF. The rearrangement links TRBV5-1 to TRBJ1-3; D perhaps matches TRBD1 (6 bases). Per germline, CDR1 SGHRS and CDR2 YFSETQ. The CDR3 has 14 residues. The V end lost 5 bases, the J end lost 3 bases, and 12 bases lay between the germline ends.

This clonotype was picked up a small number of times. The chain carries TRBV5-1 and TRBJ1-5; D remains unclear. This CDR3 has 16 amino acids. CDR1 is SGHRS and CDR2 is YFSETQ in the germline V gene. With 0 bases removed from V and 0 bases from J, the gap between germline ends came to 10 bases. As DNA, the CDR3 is TGCGCCAGCAGCTTGGGAGGAACCCATAGCAATCAGCCCCAGCATTTT. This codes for CASSLGGTHSNQPQHF.

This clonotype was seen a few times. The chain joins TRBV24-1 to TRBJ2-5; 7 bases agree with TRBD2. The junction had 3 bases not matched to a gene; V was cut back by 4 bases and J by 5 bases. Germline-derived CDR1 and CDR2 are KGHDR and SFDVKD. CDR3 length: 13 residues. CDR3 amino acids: CATSEGGKETQYF. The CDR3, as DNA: TGTGCCACCAGTGAGGGGGGGAAGGAGACCCAGTACTTC.

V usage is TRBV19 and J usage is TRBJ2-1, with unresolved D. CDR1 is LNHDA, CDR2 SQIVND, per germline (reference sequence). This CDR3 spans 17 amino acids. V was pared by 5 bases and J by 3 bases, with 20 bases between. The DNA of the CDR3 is TGTGCCAGTAGTCCCACCCCCGGCGATAGCAGCTACAATGAGCAGTTCTTC. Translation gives CASSPTPGDSSYNEQFF.

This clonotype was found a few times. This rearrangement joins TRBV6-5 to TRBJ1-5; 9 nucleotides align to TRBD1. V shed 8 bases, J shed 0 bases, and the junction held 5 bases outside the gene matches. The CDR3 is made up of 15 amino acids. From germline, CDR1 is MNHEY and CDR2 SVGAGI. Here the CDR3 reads CASGQGSHSNQPQHF. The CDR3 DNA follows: TGTGCCAGCGGACAGGGGAGTCATAGCAATCAGCCCCAGCATTTT.

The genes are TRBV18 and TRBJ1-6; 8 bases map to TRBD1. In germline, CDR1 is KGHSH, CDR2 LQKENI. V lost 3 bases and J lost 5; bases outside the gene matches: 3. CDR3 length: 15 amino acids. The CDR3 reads CASSPLTGDNSPLHF. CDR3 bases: TGTGCCAGCTCACCCCTGACAGGGGATAATTCACCCCTCCACTTT.

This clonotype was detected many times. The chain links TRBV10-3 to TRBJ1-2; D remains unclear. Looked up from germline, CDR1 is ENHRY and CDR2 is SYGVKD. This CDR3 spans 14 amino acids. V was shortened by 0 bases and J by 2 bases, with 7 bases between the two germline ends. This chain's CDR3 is CAISESADNYGYTF. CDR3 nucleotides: TGTGCCATCAGTGAGTCAGCGGACAACTATGGCTACACCTTC.

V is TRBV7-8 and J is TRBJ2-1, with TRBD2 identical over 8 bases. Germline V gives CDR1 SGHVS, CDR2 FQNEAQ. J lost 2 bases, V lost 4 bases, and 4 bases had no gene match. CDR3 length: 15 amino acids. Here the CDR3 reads CASSSAGVAYNEQFF. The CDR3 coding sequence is TGTGCCAGCAGCTCAGCGGGAGTTGCCTACAATGAGCAGTTCTTC.

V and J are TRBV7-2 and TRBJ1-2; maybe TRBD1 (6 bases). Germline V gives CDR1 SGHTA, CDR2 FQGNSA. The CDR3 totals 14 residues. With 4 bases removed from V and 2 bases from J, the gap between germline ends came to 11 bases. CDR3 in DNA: TGTGCCAGCAGCTCTAAGACAGGAAACTATGGCTACACCTTC. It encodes CASSSKTGNYGYTF.

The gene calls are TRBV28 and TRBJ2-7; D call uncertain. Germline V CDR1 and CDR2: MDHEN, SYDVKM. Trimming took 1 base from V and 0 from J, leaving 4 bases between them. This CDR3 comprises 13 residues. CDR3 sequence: CASSLYDSYEQYF. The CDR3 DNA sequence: TGTGCCAGCAGTTTATATGACTCCTACGAGCAGTACTTC.

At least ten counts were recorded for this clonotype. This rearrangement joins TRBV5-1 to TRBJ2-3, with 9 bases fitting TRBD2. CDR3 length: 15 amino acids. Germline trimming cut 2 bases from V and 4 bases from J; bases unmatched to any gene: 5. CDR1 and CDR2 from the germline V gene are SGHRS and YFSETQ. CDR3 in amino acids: CASSFPSGASDTQYF. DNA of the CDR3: TGCGCCAGCAGCTTCCCTAGCGGGGCCTCAGATACGCAGTATTTT. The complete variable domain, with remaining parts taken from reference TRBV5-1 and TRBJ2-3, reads KAGVTQTPRYLIKTRGQQVTLSCSPISGHRSVSWYQQTPGQGLQFLFEYFSETQRNKGNFPGRFSGRQFSNSRSEMNVSTLELGDSALYLCASSFPSGASDTQYFGPGTRLTVL.

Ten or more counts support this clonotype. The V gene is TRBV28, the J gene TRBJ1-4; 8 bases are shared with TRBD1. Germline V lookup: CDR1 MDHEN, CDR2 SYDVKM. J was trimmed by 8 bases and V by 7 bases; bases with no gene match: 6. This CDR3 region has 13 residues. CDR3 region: CASKDRVLEKLFF. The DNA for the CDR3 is TGTGCCAGCAAGGACAGGGTCTTGGAAAAACTGTTTTTT.

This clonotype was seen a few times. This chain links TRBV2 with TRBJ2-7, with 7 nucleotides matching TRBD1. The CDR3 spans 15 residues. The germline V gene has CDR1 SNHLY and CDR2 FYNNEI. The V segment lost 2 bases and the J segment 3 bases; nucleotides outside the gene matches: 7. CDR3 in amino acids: CASSENVGGFYEQYF. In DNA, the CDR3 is TGTGCCAGCAGTGAAAATGTAGGGGGCTTCTACGAGCAGTACTTC.

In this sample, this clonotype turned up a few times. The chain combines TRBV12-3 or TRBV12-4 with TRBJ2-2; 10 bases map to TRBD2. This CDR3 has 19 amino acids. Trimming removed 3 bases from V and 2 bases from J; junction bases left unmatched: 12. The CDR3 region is CASSFAALLAGSNTGELFF. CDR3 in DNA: TGTGCCAGCAGTTTCGCGGCCTTACTAGCGGGGTCAAACACCGGGGAGCTGTTTTTT.

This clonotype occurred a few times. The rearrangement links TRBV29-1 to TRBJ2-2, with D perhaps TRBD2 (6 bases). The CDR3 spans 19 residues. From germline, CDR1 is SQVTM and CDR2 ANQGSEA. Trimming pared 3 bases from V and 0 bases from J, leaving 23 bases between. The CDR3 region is CSVDRAKTSRTSNTGELFF. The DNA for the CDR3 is TGCAGCGTTGACCGCGCAAAAACTAGCCGAACCTCGAACACCGGGGAGCTGTTTTTT.

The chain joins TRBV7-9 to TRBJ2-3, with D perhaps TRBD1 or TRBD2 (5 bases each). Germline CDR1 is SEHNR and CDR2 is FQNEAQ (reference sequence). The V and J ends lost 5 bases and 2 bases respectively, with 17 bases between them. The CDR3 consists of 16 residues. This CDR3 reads CASSPGGAGYTDTQYF. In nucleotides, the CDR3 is TGTGCCAGCAGCCCTGGTGGGGCGGGTTACACAGATACGCAGTATTTT. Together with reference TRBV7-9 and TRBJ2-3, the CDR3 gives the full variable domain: DTGVSQNPRHKITKRGQNVTFRCDPISEHNRLYWYRQTLGQGPEFLTYFQNEAQLEKSRLLSDRFSAERPKGSFSTLEIQRTEQGDSAMYLCASSPGGAGYTDTQYFGPGTRLTVL.

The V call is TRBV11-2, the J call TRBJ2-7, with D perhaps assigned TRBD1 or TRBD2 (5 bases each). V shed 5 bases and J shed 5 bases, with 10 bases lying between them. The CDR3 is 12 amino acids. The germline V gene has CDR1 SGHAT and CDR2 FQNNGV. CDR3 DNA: TGTGCCAGCAGCCCGATGGGGGACGAGCAGTACTTC. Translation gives CASSPMGDEQYF.

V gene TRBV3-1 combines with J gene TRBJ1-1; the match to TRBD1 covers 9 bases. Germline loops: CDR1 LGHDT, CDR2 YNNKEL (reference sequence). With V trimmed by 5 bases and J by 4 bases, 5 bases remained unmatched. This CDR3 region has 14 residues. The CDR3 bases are TGTGCCAGCAGCTCGACAGGGGGTCGCACTGAAGCTTTCTTT. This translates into CASSSTGGRTEAFF. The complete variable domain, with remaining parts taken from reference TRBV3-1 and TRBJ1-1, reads DTAVSQTPKYLVTQMGNDKSIKCEQNLGHDTMYWYKQDSKKFLKIMFSYNNKELIINETVPNRFSPKSPDKAHLNLHINSLELGDSAVYFCASSSTGGRTEAFFGQGTRLTVV.

The CDR3 DNA reads TGTGCCAGCTCACGATCAGCGGGGGGCGCAGGCCTCGACGAGCAGTACTTC. Its translation is CASSRSAGGAGLDEQYF. V is TRBV18 and J is TRBJ2-7; 9 positions match TRBD2. The ends lost 4 bases at V and 5 bases at J; junction bases unmatched: 15. The CDR3 spans 17 residues. The germline CDR1 and CDR2 sequences are KGHSH and LQKENI.

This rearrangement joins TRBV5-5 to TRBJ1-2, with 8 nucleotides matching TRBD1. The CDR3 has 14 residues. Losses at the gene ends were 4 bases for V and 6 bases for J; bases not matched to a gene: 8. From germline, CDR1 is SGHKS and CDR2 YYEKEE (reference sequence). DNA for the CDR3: TGTGCCAGCAGCGTGGACAGGGTTTGGGATGGCTACACCTTC. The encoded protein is CASSVDRVWDGYTF. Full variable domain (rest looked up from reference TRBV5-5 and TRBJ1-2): DAGVTQSPTHLIKTRGQQVTLRCSPISGHKSVSWYQQVLGQGPQFIFQYYEKEERGRGNFPDRFSARQFPNYSSELNVNALLLGDSALYLCASSVDRVWDGYTFGSGTRLTVV.

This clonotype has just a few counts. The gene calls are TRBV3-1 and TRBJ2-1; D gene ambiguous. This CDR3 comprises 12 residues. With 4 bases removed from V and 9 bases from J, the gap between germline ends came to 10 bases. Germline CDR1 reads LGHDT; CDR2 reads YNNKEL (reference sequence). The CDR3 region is CASSPPRCEQFF. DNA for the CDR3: TGTGCCAGCAGCCCACCTAGGTGTGAGCAGTTCTTC.